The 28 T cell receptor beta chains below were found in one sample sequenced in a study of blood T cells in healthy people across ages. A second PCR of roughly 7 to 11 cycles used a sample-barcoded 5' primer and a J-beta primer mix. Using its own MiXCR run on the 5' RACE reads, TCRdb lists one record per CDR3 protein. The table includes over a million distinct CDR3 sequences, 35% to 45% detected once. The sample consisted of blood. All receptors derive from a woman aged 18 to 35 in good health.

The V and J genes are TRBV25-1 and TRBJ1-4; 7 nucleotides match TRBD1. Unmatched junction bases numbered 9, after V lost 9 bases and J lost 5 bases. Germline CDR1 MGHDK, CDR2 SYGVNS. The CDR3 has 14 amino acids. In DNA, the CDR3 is TGTGCCAGACGACCCGGACAGGAAAATGAAAAACTGTTTTTT. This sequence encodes CARRPGQENEKLFF.

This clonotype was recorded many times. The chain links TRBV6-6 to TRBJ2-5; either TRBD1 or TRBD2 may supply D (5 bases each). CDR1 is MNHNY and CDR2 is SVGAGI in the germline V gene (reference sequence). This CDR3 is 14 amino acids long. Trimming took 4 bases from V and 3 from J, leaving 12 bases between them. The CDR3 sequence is CASSWGTAKETQYF. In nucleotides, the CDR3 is TGTGCCAGCAGTTGGGGGACGGCAAAAGAGACCCAGTACTTC.

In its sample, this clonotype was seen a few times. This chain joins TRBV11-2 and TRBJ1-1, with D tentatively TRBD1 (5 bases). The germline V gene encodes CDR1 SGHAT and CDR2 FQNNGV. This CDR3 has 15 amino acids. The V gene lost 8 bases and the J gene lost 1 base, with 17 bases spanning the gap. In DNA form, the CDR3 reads TGTGCCAGCCGCATGTGGGGGTCGGCGAACACTGAAGCTTTCTTT. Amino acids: CASRMWGSANTEAFF.

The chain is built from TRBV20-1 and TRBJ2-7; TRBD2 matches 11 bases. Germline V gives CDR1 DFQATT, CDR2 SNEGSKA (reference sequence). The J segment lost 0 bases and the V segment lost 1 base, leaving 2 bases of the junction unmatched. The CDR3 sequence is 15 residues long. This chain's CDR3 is CSARGGTSGSYEQYF. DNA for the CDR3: TGCAGTGCTAGAGGTGGGACTAGCGGCTCCTACGAGCAGTACTTC.

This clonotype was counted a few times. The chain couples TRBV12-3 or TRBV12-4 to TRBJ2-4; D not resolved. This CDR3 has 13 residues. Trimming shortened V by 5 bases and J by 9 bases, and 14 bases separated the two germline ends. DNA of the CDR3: TGTGCCAGCAGTCTCGCCCAGGTAGCCATTCAGTACTTC. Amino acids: CASSLAQVAIQYF.

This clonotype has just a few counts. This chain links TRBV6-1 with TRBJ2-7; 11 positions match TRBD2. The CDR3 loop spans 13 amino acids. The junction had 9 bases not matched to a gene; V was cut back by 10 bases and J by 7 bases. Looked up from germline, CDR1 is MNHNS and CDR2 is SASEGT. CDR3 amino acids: CATGTSGFLEQYF. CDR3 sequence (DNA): TGTGCCACCGGGACTAGCGGCTTCCTAGAGCAGTACTTC.

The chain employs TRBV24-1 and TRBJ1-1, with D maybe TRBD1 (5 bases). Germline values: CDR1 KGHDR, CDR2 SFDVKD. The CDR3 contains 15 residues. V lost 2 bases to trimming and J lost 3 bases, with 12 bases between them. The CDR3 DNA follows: TGTGCCACCAGTGATTCGAGGGGTTTGGACACTGAAGCTTTCTTT. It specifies CATSDSRGLDTEAFF.

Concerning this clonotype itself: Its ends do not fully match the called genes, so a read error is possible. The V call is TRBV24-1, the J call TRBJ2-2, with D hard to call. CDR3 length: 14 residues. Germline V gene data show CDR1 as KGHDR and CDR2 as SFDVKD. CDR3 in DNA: TGTGCCACCAGCGATTTGACGAACACCGGGGAGCTGTTTTTT. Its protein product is CATSDLTNTGELFF.

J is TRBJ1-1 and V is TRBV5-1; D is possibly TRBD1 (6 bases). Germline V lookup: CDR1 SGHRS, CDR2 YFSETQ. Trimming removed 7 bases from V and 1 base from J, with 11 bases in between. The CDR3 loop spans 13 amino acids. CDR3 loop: CASQKTGNTEAFF. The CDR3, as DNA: TGCGCCAGCCAGAAGACAGGGAACACTGAAGCTTTCTTT. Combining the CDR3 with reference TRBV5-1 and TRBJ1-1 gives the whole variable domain KAGVTQTPRYLIKTRGQQVTLSCSPISGHRSVSWYQQTPGQGLQFLFEYFSETQRNKGNFPGRFSGRQFSNSRSEMNVSTLELGDSALYLCASQKTGNTEAFFGQGTRLTVV.

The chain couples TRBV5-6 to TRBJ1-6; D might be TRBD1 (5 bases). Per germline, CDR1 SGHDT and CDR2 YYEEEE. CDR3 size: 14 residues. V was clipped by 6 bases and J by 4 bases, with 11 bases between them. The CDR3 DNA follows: TGTGCCAGCACCCGGGGCGGGTATAATTCACCCCTCCACTTT. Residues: CASTRGGYNSPLHF.

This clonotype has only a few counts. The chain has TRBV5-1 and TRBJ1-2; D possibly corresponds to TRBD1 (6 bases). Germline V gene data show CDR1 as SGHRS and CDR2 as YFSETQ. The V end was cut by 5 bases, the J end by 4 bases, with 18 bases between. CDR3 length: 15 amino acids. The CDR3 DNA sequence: TGCGCCAGCAGGGGAAGTGGACAGAATGTCTATGGCTACACCTTC. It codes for CASRGSGQNVYGYTF. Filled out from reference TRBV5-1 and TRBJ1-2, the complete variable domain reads KAGVTQTPRYLIKTRGQQVTLSCSPISGHRSVSWYQQTPGQGLQFLFEYFSETQRNKGNFPGRFSGRQFSNSRSEMNVSTLELGDSALYLCASRGSGQNVYGYTFGSGTRLTVV.

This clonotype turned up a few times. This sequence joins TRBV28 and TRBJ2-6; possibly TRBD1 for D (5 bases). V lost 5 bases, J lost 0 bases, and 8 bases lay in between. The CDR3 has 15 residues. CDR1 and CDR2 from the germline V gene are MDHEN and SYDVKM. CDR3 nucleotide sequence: TGTGCCAGCAGTCAAGGGGTCTCTGGGGCCAACGTCCTGACTTTC. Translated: CASSQGVSGANVLTF.

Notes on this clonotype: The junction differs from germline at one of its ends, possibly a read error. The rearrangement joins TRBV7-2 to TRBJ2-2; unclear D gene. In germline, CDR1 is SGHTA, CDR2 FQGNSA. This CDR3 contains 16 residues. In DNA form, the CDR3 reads TGCGCCAGCAGCTTACAACCAGGTGTAGGTACCGGGGAGCTGTTTTTT. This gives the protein CASSLQPGVGTGELFF.

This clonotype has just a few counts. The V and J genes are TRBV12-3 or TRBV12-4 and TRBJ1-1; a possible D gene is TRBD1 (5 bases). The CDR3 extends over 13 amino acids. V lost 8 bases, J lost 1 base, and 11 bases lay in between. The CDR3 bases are TGTGCCAGCCGTAAACAGGCGAACACTGAAGCTTTCTTT. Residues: CASRKQANTEAFF.

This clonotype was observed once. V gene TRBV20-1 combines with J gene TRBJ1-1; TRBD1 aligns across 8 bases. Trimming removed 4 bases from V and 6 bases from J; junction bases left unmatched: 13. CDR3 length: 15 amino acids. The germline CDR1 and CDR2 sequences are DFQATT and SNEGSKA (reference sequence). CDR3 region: CSAKLSIGQGSEAFF. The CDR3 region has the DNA TGCAGTGCTAAACTATCCATTGGACAGGGCTCTGAAGCTTTCTTT.

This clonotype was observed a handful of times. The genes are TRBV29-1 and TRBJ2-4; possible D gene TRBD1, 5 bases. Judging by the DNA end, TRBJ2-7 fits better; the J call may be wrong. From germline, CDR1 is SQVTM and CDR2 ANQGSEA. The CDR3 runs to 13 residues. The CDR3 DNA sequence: TGCAGCGCCGGACAAGGACCGAGTTACGAGCAGTACTTC. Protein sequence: CSAGQGPSYEQYF.

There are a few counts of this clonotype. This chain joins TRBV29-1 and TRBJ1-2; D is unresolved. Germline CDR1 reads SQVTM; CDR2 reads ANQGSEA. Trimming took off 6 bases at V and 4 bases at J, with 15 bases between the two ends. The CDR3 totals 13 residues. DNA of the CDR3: TGCAGCGTAGATCGGGGAAAAGGCTATGGCTACACCTTC. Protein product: CSVDRGKGYGYTF.

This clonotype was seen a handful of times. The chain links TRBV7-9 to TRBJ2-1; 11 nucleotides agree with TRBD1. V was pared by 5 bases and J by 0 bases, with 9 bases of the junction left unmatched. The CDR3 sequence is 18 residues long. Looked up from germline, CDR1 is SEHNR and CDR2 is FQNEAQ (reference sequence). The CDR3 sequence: CASSRTGGLSSSYNEQFF. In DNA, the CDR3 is TGTGCCAGCAGCCGGACAGGGGGCCTTTCGAGCTCCTACAATGAGCAGTTCTTC.

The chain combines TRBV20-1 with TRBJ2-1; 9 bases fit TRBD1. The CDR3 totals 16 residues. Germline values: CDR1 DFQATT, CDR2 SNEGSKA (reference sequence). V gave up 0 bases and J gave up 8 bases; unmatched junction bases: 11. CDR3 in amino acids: CSARDPGQGLRDEQFF. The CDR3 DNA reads TGCAGTGCTAGAGACCCGGGACAGGGTCTTCGGGATGAGCAGTTCTTC.

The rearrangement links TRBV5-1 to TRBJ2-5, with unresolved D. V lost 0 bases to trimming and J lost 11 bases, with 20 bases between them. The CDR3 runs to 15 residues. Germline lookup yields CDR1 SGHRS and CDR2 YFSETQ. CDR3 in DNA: TGCGCCAGCAGCTTGGATCGGCCCCCAAACAATGAGCAGTACTTC. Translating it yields CASSLDRPPNNEQYF.

The CDR3 DNA is TGTGCCAGCAGTGACTCGGGGGGACAGAACTATGGCTACACCTTC. Translated: CASSDSGGQNYGYTF. This chain links TRBV6-4 with TRBJ1-2, with TRBD1 identical over 7 bases. The germline V gene has CDR1 MRHNA and CDR2 SNTAGT. J was trimmed by 2 bases and V by 0 bases; bases with no gene match: 3. There are 15 residues in the CDR3.

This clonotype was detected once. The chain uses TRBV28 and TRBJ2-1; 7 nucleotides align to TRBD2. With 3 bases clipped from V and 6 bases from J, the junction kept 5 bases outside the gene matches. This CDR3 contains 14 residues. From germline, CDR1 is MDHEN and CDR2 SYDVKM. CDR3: CASSLGRGPNEQFF. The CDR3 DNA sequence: TGTGCCAGCAGTTTGGGGAGGGGTCCCAATGAGCAGTTCTTC. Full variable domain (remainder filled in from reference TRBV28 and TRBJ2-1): DVKVTQSSRYLVKRTGEKVFLECVQDMDHENMFWYRQDPGLGLRLIYFSYDVKMKEKGDIPEGYSVSREKKERFSLILESASTNQTSMYLCASSLGRGPNEQFFGPGTRLTVL.

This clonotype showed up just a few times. This chain's CDR3 is CASSLSGGAQHEQFF. The CDR3 DNA sequence: TGTGCCAGCAGCCTTAGCGGGGGGGCCCAGCATGAGCAGTTCTTC. The chain has TRBV7-2 and TRBJ2-1; TRBD2 matches at 11 bases. J was trimmed by 8 bases and V by 5 bases; bases with no gene match: 8. This CDR3 contains 15 residues. Germline V gene sequence: CDR1 SGHTA, CDR2 FQGNSA. The whole variable domain, remainder taken from reference TRBV7-2 and TRBJ2-1, is GAGVSQSPSNKVTEKGKDVELRCDPISGHTALYWYRQSLGQGLEFLIYFQGNSAPDKSGLPSDRFSAERTGGSVSTLTIQRTQQEDSAVYLCASSLSGGAQHEQFFGPGTRLTVL.

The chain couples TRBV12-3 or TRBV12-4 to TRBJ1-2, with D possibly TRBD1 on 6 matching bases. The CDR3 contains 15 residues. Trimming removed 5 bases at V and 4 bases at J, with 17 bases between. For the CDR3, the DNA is TGTGCCAGCAGTAAAAATCCGGGACAACTCTATGGCTACACCTTC. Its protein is CASSKNPGQLYGYTF.

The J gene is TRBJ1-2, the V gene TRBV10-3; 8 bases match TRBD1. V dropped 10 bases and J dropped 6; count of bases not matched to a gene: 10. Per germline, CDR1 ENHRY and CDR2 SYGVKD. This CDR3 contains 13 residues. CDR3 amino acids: CATTLTGGDGYTF. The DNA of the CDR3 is TGTGCCACCACCCTAACAGGGGGGGATGGCTACACCTTC.

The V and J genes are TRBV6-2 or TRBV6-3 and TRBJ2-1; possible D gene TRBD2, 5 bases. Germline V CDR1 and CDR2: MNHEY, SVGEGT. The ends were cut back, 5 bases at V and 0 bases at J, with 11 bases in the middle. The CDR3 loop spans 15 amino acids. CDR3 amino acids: CASSKGLGSYNEQFF. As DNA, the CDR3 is TGTGCCAGCAGTAAAGGACTGGGCTCCTACAATGAGCAGTTCTTC.

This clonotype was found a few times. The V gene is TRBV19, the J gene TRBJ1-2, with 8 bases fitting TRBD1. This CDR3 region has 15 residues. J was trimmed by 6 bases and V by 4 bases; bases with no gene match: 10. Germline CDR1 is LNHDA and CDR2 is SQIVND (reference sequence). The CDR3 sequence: CASSNPSRGRDGYTF. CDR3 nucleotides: TGTGCCAGTAGTAACCCCTCCAGGGGGCGCGATGGCTACACCTTC.

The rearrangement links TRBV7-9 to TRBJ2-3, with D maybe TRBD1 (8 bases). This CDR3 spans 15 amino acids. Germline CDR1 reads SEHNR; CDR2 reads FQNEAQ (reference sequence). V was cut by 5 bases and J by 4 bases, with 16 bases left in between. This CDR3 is CASSLGQGGPDTQYF. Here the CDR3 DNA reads TGTGCCAGCAGCCTCGGACAGGGAGGGCCAGATACGCAGTATTTT.